Included here is one TCR beta chain sequence, with context. This record belongs to a study of blood T cell repertoires in COVID-19. Study-wide context: Some COVID-19 samples were acute and others convalescent; all came from the United States, Italy and Spain. Nucleic acid was either cDNA or gDNA, and it came from T cells, B-cell-depleted T cells, or PBMCs.

V was pared by 2 bases and J by 1 base, with 13 bases between. From germline, CDR1 is SGHTA and CDR2 FQGTGA. This CDR3 is built from 16 residues. Authors' analysis steps: The assay estimated nucleated cells by amplifying reference gene primers. Sequenced by immunoSEQ multiplex PCR; TCRdb stores in-frame clones only, minus some. The DNA gave D and trimming, while V, J and clone size come from that table. Here the sample spans 100,000 to 120,000 clones, 81% being singletons. The J gene is TRBJ2-3, the V gene TRBV7-3, with D perhaps matching TRBD2 (7 bases). Sequencing used peripheral blood. The sequence was collected from a man aged 80 or over with acute or convalescent COVID-19. The CDR3 reads CASSLGGAARTDTQYF. CDR3 in DNA: TGTGCCAGCAGCTTAGGGGGGGCGGCCCGCACAGATACGCAGTATTTT.